A selection of T cell receptor beta chains follows, all from one sample in a study of T-cell reconstitution after alpha-beta-depleted transplantation in children. MiXCR was run by TCRdb on the PCR reads, yielding one entry per CDR3 protein. The sample includes around 370,000 distinct CDR3 sequences, 10% of them seen just once. The input for sequencing was PBMCs from the stem cell graft donor, taken from the stem cell graft. The receptors stem from a human donor who donated a stem cell graft to a child with acute lymphoblastic leukemia. CDR3s include the opening cysteine and the closing phenylalanine or tryptophan. A D gene is named only where the DNA matches it firmly. Some rows have no size entry. The others give once, few or many, or a class for an expanded clone.

TGTGCCAGCAGTTACCACAGGGGAAGCTACACCTTC | CASSYHRGSYTF | TRBJ1-2 | many | TRBV12-3/TRBV12-4 | TRBD1
TGTGCCAGCAGTTTAAAAGGGGAGACTGAAGCTTTCTTT | CASSLKGETEAFF | TRBJ1-1 | few | TRBV27 | .
TGCAGTGCTAATCTCCGGGACGCGGTAACCGAGCAGTACTTC | CSANLRDAVTEQYF | TRBJ2-7 | . | TRBV20-1 | .
TGTGCCAGCAGCCAAGATATACAGGGGGCATATGGCTACACCTTC | CASSQDIQGAYGYTF | TRBJ1-2 | . | TRBV3-1 | TRBD1
TGTGCCAGCAGCTTAAACGGACTAGCGGGATTAGGCGCAGATACGCAGTATTTT | CASSLNGLAGLGADTQYF | TRBJ2-3 | many | TRBV7-3 | TRBD2
TGTGCCAGCAGCGTACGACAGGGTATGGATACGCAGTATTTT | CASSVRQGMDTQYF | TRBJ2-3 | . | TRBV9 | TRBD1
TGTGCCAGCAGCCGTAGCGTAGACAGGACAGATACGCAGTATTTT | CASSRSVDRTDTQYF | TRBJ2-3 | . | TRBV11-2 | .
TGCGCCAGCAGCGTTGGACAGGGGCCGAGGGAGCAGTACTTC | CASSVGQGPREQYF | TRBJ2-7 | few | TRBV5-1 | TRBD1
TGCGCCAGCAGCCAGGACAGGGAAAGCACAGATACGCAGTATTTT | CASSQDRESTDTQYF | TRBJ2-3 | few | TRBV5-1 | TRBD1
TGCAGTGCCCAGGGACAGGGGAACTCCTACGAGCAGTACTTC | CSAQGQGNSYEQYF | TRBJ2-7 | . | TRBV20-1 | TRBD1
TGTGCCAGCAGCTTTGACCCTAGGGTGGCGGGAGGACGCAATGAGCAGTTCTTC | CASSFDPRVAGGRNEQFF | TRBJ2-1 | . | TRBV7-8 | TRBD2
TGCAGCGAGACAGGGGTCAACACAGATACGCAGTATTTT | CSETGVNTDTQYF | TRBJ2-3 | few | TRBV20-1 | TRBD1
TGTGCCAGCAGCCGCGTGTCCGAACGGGACCAGCCCCAGCATTTT | CASSRVSERDQPQHF | TRBJ1-5 | many | TRBV4-2 | .
TGTGCCAGCAGGTCACAGGGAGAGGGCTACACCTTC | CASRSQGEGYTF | TRBJ1-2 | . | TRBV6-6 | .
TGTGCCAGCAGGATCGCAAATCAGCCCCAGCATTTT | CASRIANQPQHF | TRBJ1-5 | . | TRBV12-3/TRBV12-4 | .
TGTGCCAGCAGCTCAGTCTATGGTGAAGCTTTCTTT | CASSSVYGEAFF | TRBJ1-1 | . | TRBV7-9 | .
TGCAGTGCTAGAGATCTGCTAGCGGGAGTGAATGAGCAGTTCTTC | CSARDLLAGVNEQFF | TRBJ2-1 | many | TRBV20-1 | TRBD2
TGCAGCGCCCGGGTTGGTGGTTTTGGTACTGAAGCTTTCTTT | CSARVGGFGTEAFF | TRBJ1-1 | few | TRBV29-1 | .
TGTGCCAGCAGCTGGTCCCGGGTGATCACAGATACGCAGTATTTT | CASSWSRVITDTQYF | TRBJ2-3 | many | TRBV7-2 | .
TGCAGTGCTAGAGATGAGACTACTTACAATGAGCAGTTCTTC | CSARDETTYNEQFF | TRBJ2-1 | few | TRBV20-1 | .
TGCAGTACTGGACAGGGGATTTGGTCCTACAATGAGCAGTTCTTC | CSTGQGIWSYNEQFF | TRBJ2-1 | many | TRBV29-1 | TRBD1
TGTGCCGCCAGTGATGGGGACGAGTTTGGCTACACCTTC | CAASDGDEFGYTF | TRBJ1-2 | once | TRBV24-1 | .
TGTGCCAGCGGCCAGGGGGGGGTGTCAACTAATGAAAAACTGTTTTTT | CASGQGGVSTNEKLFF | TRBJ1-4 | few | TRBV28 | TRBD1
TGCAGCGTTGAAGTTGCGGGGGTGGGCGAGCAGTTCTTC | CSVEVAGVGEQFF | TRBJ2-1 | many | TRBV29-1 | TRBD2
TGTGCCAGCAGCCCCCTGACTCGCGGGGGGTACAATGAGCAGTTCTTC | CASSPLTRGGYNEQFF | TRBJ2-1 | few | TRBV7-4 | TRBD2
TGTGCCAGCAGCTTGGGGACAGGGGGCGCAGGAGCTTTCTTT | CASSLGTGGAGAFF | TRBJ1-1 | few | TRBV5-6 | TRBD1
TGCAGTGTCCCAGTTGGTGAAAAACTGTTTTTT | CSVPVGEKLFF | TRBJ1-4 | few | TRBV20-1 | .
TGCAGTGCTAGGCAGGGGGGGCACTATGGCTACACCTTC | CSARQGGHYGYTF | TRBJ1-2 | . | TRBV20-1 | TRBD1
TGTGCCAGCAGCTTAGTTGGCTACGGGGGGGAGCAGTTCTTC | CASSLVGYGGEQFF | TRBJ2-1 | . | TRBV5-6 | TRBD2
TGTGCCAGCAGTATCCATGGACAGATGAACACTGAAGCTTTCTTT | CASSIHGQMNTEAFF | TRBJ1-1 | few | TRBV28 | .
TGTGCCAGCAGCCATCCCGGGACTTACTACGAGCAGTACTTC | CASSHPGTYYEQYF | TRBJ2-7 | . | TRBV3-1 | .
TGTGCCAGCAGTCGCGCCGGGACAATGGGGGAAAAACTGTTTTTT | CASSRAGTMGEKLFF | TRBJ1-4 | few | TRBV7-9 | .
TGTGCCAGCAGCCGCCCTTCACTAGCGGGAGGAGCAGATACGCAGTATTTT | CASSRPSLAGGADTQYF | TRBJ2-3 | few | TRBV9 | TRBD2
TGCGCCAGCAGCTTGGTGGTAACTAGCGGGAGGGCCTCCGAGCAGTACTTC | CASSLVVTSGRASEQYF | TRBJ2-7 | many | TRBV5-1 | TRBD2
TGCGCCAGCAGCCAAGATCCAGGGGTTGGTGAAAAACTGTTTTTT | CASSQDPGVGEKLFF | TRBJ1-4 | few | TRBV4-1 | .
TGCAGTGCTCAGACTAGCGGAGAATCCTACAATGAGCAGTTCTTC | CSAQTSGESYNEQFF | TRBJ2-1 | few | TRBV20-1 | TRBD2
TGTGCCAGCAGCTTCAGACGCCCCGAGACTGGACAGGACCAAGAGACCCAGTACTTC | CASSFRRPETGQDQETQYF | TRBJ2-5 | few | TRBV11-1 | TRBD1
TGCGCCAGCGGCCCGGACAGGGGGCATCAGCCCCAGCATTTT | CASGPDRGHQPQHF | TRBJ1-5 | few | TRBV4-1 | TRBD1
TGCGCCAGCAGCTTAAGGCGGCCACGGGACAATGAGCAGTTCTTC | CASSLRRPRDNEQFF | TRBJ2-1 | many | TRBV5-1 | .
TGCGCCAGCAGCCATCCCGACGTTTACGACCAGCGGGGAAGCTCCTACAATGAGCAGTTCTTC | CASSHPDVYDQRGSSYNEQFF | TRBJ2-1 | few | TRBV4-3 | TRBD2
TGTGCCAGCAATCAGTCAGGGGGCGGAAAAGCTTTCTTT | CASNQSGGGKAFF | TRBJ1-1 | . | TRBV6-6 | TRBD1
TGTGCCAGCTCACCGGGGGGAATTCATAGCAATCAGCCCCAGCATTTT | CASSPGGIHSNQPQHF | TRBJ1-5 | . | TRBV18 | .
TGTGCCAGCAGCTTAGCGGGGGGGCGCCCTAATGAAAAACTGTTTTTT | CASSLAGGRPNEKLFF | TRBJ1-4 | . | TRBV7-2 | .
TGCGCCAGCAGCCACCGGTCTACCGGGAATGAAAAACTGTTTTTT | CASSHRSTGNEKLFF | TRBJ1-4 | . | TRBV4-1 | .
TGTGCCAGCAGTTCATTAGGCGGGAGCTCCAATGAGCAGTTCTTC | CASSSLGGSSNEQFF | TRBJ2-1 | many | TRBV27 | TRBD2